This T cell receptor (beta chain) was documented in a study of T cell responses to AZD1222 COVID-19 vaccine. Per the germline V gene, CDR1 is LGHDT and CDR2 is YNNKEL (reference sequence). The CDR3 contains 13 residues. Trimming took off 2 bases at V and 8 bases at J, with 12 bases between the two ends. Data came from immunoSEQ multiplex PCR; TCRdb stores just in-frame clones and leaves some out. The sample gives under 170,000 clones, about 92% of which show up once; more than 3% is in the top ten. Only one count was recorded for this clone. The TCR comes from an adult who received the AZD1222 COVID-19 vaccine. The chain links TRBV3-1 (or the pseudogene TRBV3-2) to TRBJ1-1; D is unclear. Sample: peripheral blood, taken 28 days after the second AZD1222 dose. CDR3 coding DNA: TGTGCCAGCAGCCAAACTCCGGGCCAGGAAGCTTTCTTT. This codes for CASSQTPGQEAFF.